Each of the 9 T cell receptor beta chains below was sequenced from the same sample in a study of blood T cell repertoires in COVID-19. Data came from immunoSEQ multiplex PCR; TCRdb stores just in-frame clones and leaves some out. Counted here are 160,000 or so clones, around 75% occurring once; the ten biggest clones make up 14%. The specimen was peripheral blood. The receptors derive from a woman over 75 with acute or convalescent COVID-19.

This chain uses TRBV3-1 (or the pseudogene TRBV3-2) with TRBJ2-1; D unresolved. V lost 3 bases and J lost 0, with 9 bases in between. Germline CDR1 is LGHDT and CDR2 is YNNKEL (reference sequence). This CDR3 contains 15 residues. In DNA form, the CDR3 reads TGTGCCAGCAGCCAGACGACTGACTCCTACAATGAGCAGTTCTTC. Translation: CASSQTTDSYNEQFF.

The chain carries TRBV18 and TRBJ2-5; 8 nucleotides agree with TRBD1. Germline V CDR1 and CDR2: KGHSH, LQKENI. The V and J ends lost 6 bases and 2 bases, in that order; junction bases with no gene match: 8. The CDR3 extends over 15 amino acids. This chain's CDR3 is CASSARQGLQETQYF. For the CDR3, the DNA is TGTGCCAGCTCGGCGAGACAGGGGTTACAAGAGACCCAGTACTTC. The entire variable domain, with the rest obtained from reference TRBV18 and TRBJ2-5, is as follows: NAGVMQNPRHLVRRRGQEARLRCSPMKGHSHVYWYRQLPEEGLKFMVYLQKENIIDESGMPKERFSAEFPKEGPSILRIQQVVRGDSAAYFCASSARQGLQETQYFGPGTRLLVL.

This rearrangement joins TRBV19 to TRBJ1-1; weak D call: TRBD1 (5 bases). Trimming stripped 6 bases from V and 3 bases from J, with 17 bases between. This CDR3 contains 15 residues. Germline V gene data show CDR1 as LNHDA and CDR2 as SQIVND (reference sequence). The CDR3 loop is CASSKTVGMDTEAFF. The DNA of the CDR3 is TGTGCCAGTAGCAAGACAGTAGGTATGGACACTGAAGCTTTCTTT. Based on the CDR3 plus reference TRBV19 and TRBJ1-1, the full variable domain is DGGITQSPKYLFRKEGQNVTLSCEQNLNHDAMYWYRQDPGQGLRLIYYSQIVNDFQKGDIAEGYSVSREKKESFPLTVTSAQKNPTAFYLCASSKTVGMDTEAFFGQGTRLTVV.

J is TRBJ1-2 and V is TRBV5-4; a possible D gene is TRBD1 (5 bases). CDR1 SGHNT and CDR2 YYREEE come from the germline V gene (reference sequence). Trimming cost V 4 bases and J 3 bases, with 10 bases left between them. The CDR3 is made up of 13 amino acids. Here the CDR3 DNA reads TGTGCCAGCAGCCCGGACACGGACTATGGCTACACCTTC. It specifies CASSPDTDYGYTF.

The gene calls are TRBV6-5 and TRBJ1-4; 11 nucleotides match TRBD1. Unmatched junction bases numbered 4, after V lost 2 bases and J lost 8 bases. CDR1 and CDR2 from the germline V gene are MNHEY and SVGAGI. This CDR3 contains 15 residues. In DNA form, the CDR3 reads TGTGCCAGCAGTTACAGGGACAGGGGGAACGAAAAACTGTTTTTT. Amino acid sequence: CASSYRDRGNEKLFF.

The chain has TRBV27 and TRBJ1-5; D perhaps matches TRBD1 (5 bases). The CDR3 spans 13 residues. The germline V gene has CDR1 MNHEY and CDR2 SMNVEV (reference sequence). V was shortened by 4 bases and J by 4 bases, with 8 bases between the two germline ends. The CDR3 sequence is CASSWGGNQPQHF. The DNA of the CDR3 is TGTGCCAGCAGTTGGGGGGGGAATCAGCCCCAGCATTTT.

The chain carries TRBV6-5 and TRBJ1-2; tentatively, D is TRBD1 (6 bases). This CDR3 comprises 13 residues. Germline CDR1 MNHEY, CDR2 SVGAGI. Trimming cost V 7 bases and J 5 bases, with 14 bases left between them. CDR3 amino acids: CASTYREEYGYTF. DNA of the CDR3: TGTGCCAGCACCTACAGGGAAGAGTATGGCTACACCTTC.

This clone occurred a few times. This specimen includes other DNA sequences encoding the same CDR3. The genes are TRBV7-2 and TRBJ2-5, with a possible D match to TRBD1 (6 bases). The CDR3 contains 14 residues. Germline CDR1 SGHTA, CDR2 FQGNSA. V was shortened by 1 base and J by 2 bases, with 8 bases between the two germline ends. For the CDR3, the DNA is TGTGCCAGCAGCTTAGGCCAGGGGCAAGAGACCCAGTACTTC. Protein: CASSLGQGQETQYF.

This chain links TRBV28 with TRBJ1-5; D remains ambiguous. The germline V gene encodes CDR1 MDHEN and CDR2 SYDVKM. Trimming left V 8 bases short and J 8 bases short, with 19 bases between. The CDR3 extends over 14 amino acids. The CDR3 DNA follows: TGTGCCAGCCTCCCGGGAGCCACACCGAAGCCCCAGCATTTT. Its translation: CASLPGATPKPQHF.